A selection of T cell receptor beta chains follows, all from one sample in a study of T-cell reconstitution after alpha-beta-depleted transplantation in children. TCRdb itself ran the PCR reads through MiXCR, one entry per CDR3 protein. The profile covers 600,000 to 700,000 distinct CDR3 sequences, with approximately 16% appearing a single time and 1.1% taken by the ten largest. This specimen was PBMCs from the stem cell graft donor, taken from the stem cell graft. The receptors originated from a human donor who donated a stem cell graft to a child with acute myeloid leukemia. Each CDR3 is given with its conserved first and last residue. Each record gives: V gene, J gene, D gene, clone size, CDR3 protein, CDR3 DNA. D genes are given only for firm matches. Expanded clones get a size class; other rows say once, few or many, or leave the size out.

TRBV9	TRBJ2-2	.	.	CASSVNRGELFF	TGTGCCAGCAGCGTAAACCGGGGGGAGCTGTTTTTT
TRBV7-8	TRBJ2-4	.	.	CASSLAGLENIQYF	TGTGCCAGCAGCTTAGCGGGATTAGAAAACATTCAGTACTTC
TRBV7-2	TRBJ2-1	.	many	CASSTFVGGANEQFF	TGTGCCAGCAGCACATTCGTGGGGGGGGCCAATGAGCAGTTCTTC
TRBV4-3	TRBJ1-6	.	.	CASSQEVLAPNSPLHF	TGCGCCAGCAGCCAAGAAGTCCTTGCCCCTAATTCACCCCTCCACTTT
TRBV11-2	TRBJ1-6	.	few	CASSPRKGRESYNSPLHF	TGTGCCAGCAGCCCTCGGAAGGGGAGAGAATCCTATAATTCACCCCTCCACTTT
TRBV20-1	TRBJ2-1	.	.	CSTKSPGALDREQFF	TGCAGTACGAAGTCCCCAGGGGCGCTTGATCGGGAGCAGTTCTTC
TRBV5-1	TRBJ1-4	.	.	CASSLTSWGGEKLFF	TGCGCCAGCAGCTTGACTTCGTGGGGGGGCGAAAAACTGTTTTTT
TRBV7-9	TRBJ1-2	.	.	CASSLALTASYGYTF	TGTGCCAGCAGCTTAGCACTCACAGCTTCATATGGCTACACCTTC
TRBV4-3	TRBJ2-3	.	.	CASSQGSERFTDTQNF	TGCGCCAGCAGCCAAGGGTCAGAGCGGTTCACAGATACGCAGAATTTT
TRBV15	TRBJ2-3	TRBD2	many	CATSRDGGLAGTLTNTDTQYF	TGTGCCACCAGCAGAGACGGGGGACTAGCGGGGACATTAACCAACACAGATACGCAGTATTTT
TRBV20-1	TRBJ2-1	.	many	CSAPRGNEQFF	TGCAGCGCCCCAAGGGGAAATGAGCAGTTCTTC
TRBV20-1	TRBJ1-2	TRBD1	.	CSATLFRGQGRRGGYGYTF	TGCAGTGCTACCCTTTTTCGGGGACAGGGCCGGCGGGGGGGCTATGGCTACACCTTC
TRBV10-2	TRBJ1-3	.	.	CASSELGGGNTIYF	TGCGCCAGCAGTGAGCTAGGCGGAGGAAACACCATATATTTT
TRBV4-3	TRBJ1-2	TRBD1	.	CASSPEDRAFSVYGYTF	TGCGCCAGCAGCCCCGAGGACAGGGCGTTTAGTGTCTATGGCTACACCTTC
TRBV20-1	TRBJ1-2	TRBD1	.	CSARESTGGASGYTF	TGCAGTGCTAGAGAAAGTACAGGGGGAGCGTCTGGCTACACCTTC
TRBV6-1	TRBJ2-7	.	many	CASRQTVDPSYEQYF	TGTGCCAGCAGACAGACAGTAGACCCCTCCTACGAGCAGTACTTC
TRBV20-1	TRBJ2-3	.	many	CSARGPRGTDTQYF	TGCAGTGCTAGAGGCCCCAGGGGCACAGATACGCAGTATTTT
TRBV20-1	TRBJ1-1	.	many	CSARKWGGDTEAFF	TGCAGTGCTAGAAAGTGGGGAGGGGACACTGAAGCTTTCTTT
TRBV20-1	TRBJ2-3	.	many	CSAPGRGWTDTQYF	TGCAGTGCTCCTGGACGGGGGTGGACAGATACGCAGTATTTT
TRBV19	TRBJ1-1	TRBD1	.	CASRTGQLNTEAFF	TGTGCCAGTAGGACGGGACAGCTGAACACTGAAGCTTTCTTT
TRBV18	TRBJ1-4	TRBD1	once	CASSPYSDRRQKLFF	TGTGCCAGCTCACCCTATTCGGACAGGCGGCAAAAACTGTTTTTT
TRBV5-1	TRBJ2-2	TRBD2	few	CASAGETGELFF	TGCGCCAGCGCGGGAGAAACCGGGGAGCTGTTTTTT
TRBV30	TRBJ1-6	TRBD1	few	CAWSGTTGGNSPLHF	TGTGCCTGGAGTGGGACGACAGGGGGCAATTCACCCCTCCACTTT
TRBV24-1	TRBJ2-2	.	.	CATSDRDSGTGELFF	TGTGCCACCAGTGATCGGGACAGCGGGACCGGGGAGCTGTTTTTT
TRBV5-5	TRBJ1-2	.	few	CASSSDPRNYGYTF	TGTGCCAGCAGCTCCGACCCCCGGAACTATGGCTACACCTTC
TRBV7-8	TRBJ1-2	.	.	CASSRFPREGGYTF	TGTGCCAGCAGCCGCTTCCCCAGGGAGGGTGGCTACACCTTC
TRBV20-1	TRBJ2-1	TRBD2	many	CSALADLDEQFF	TGCAGTGCACTAGCGGACCTCGATGAGCAGTTCTTC
TRBV12-3/TRBV12-4	TRBJ2-3	.	many	CASSTTRDDTQYF	TGTGCCAGCAGTACAACTCGAGATGATACGCAGTATTTT
TRBV7-3	TRBJ2-1	TRBD1	few	CASSPIQGANEQFF	TGTGCCAGCAGCCCGATACAGGGGGCCAATGAGCAGTTCTTC
TRBV5-1	TRBJ2-5	.	.	CASSLEGTSGTQYF	TGCGCCAGCAGCTTGGAAGGCACCAGCGGGACCCAGTACTTC
TRBV29-1	TRBJ1-2	.	many	CSVEDGDLSGYTF	TGCAGCGTTGAAGATGGGGACCTGTCGGGCTACACCTTC
TRBV29-1	TRBJ2-1	TRBD2	many	CSADPGTSVNEQFF	TGCAGCGCTGACCCCGGGACTAGCGTCAATGAGCAGTTCTTC
TRBV7-9	TRBJ1-5	TRBD1	.	CASSSGGTNQPQHF	TGTGCCAGCAGCTCAGGGGGCACCAATCAGCCCCAGCATTTT
TRBV5-6	TRBJ2-5	.	.	CASSYGTFLLGAQYF	TGTGCCAGCAGCTACGGGACATTCCTCCTCGGGGCCCAGTACTTC
TRBV29-1	TRBJ2-5	.	many	CSVEASRGRETQYF	TGCAGCGTTGAAGCGTCCCGGGGACGAGAGACCCAGTACTTC
TRBV7-2	TRBJ1-6	TRBD1	.	CASRITRDRDSPLHF	TGTGCCAGCAGAATCACCAGGGACAGAGATTCACCCCTCCACTTT